This entry concerns a single TCR beta chain. What it recognizes is unknown. Trimming cost V 0 bases and J 2 bases, with 11 bases left between them. In germline, CDR1 is SGHRS, CDR2 YFSETQ. There are 15 residues in the CDR3. Samples underwent the assay at deep level. Assay: immunoSEQ multiplex PCR; the TCRdb copy retains only in-frame clones and omits some. In the table there are 450,000 or so clones, 75% to 80% of which are singletons. This sample was included in a study of shared clonotypes between healthy human individuals. Overall study results and limits: Having only a few donors restricted how much genetic and exposure-history diversity was captured.

The clonotype comes from a woman aged 35 to 49 in good health. Some clones in this sample may be carry-over from other donors' samples. V usage is TRBV5-1 and J usage is TRBJ2-5, with D tentatively TRBD1 (6 bases). The sample taken for sequencing was PBMCs. The CDR3 protein is CASSLGPGVQETQYF. The CDR3 DNA is TGCGCCAGCAGCTTGGGGCCAGGGGTTCAAGAGACCCAGTACTTC.